This T cell receptor (beta chain) was captured by sequencing in a study of cytomegalovirus exposure and HLA in healthy donors. General study points: It was reportedly the case that the classifier diagnosed cytomegalovirus status with high specificity and sensitivity.

13 Jbeta primers and 60 Vbeta primers were used for the PCR. The repertoire was sequenced with immunoSEQ multiplex PCR; TCRdb's copy has only in-frame clones and lacks some. The sample consists of about 160,000 clones, roughly 84% of them appearing once. At collection, donors were nominally healthy, but unrecorded immune exposures were probable. Germline CDR1 is MNHNS and CDR2 is SASEGT. J lost 6 bases, V lost 8 bases, and 5 bases had no gene match. This CDR3 has 13 residues. Within the sample, this clone is medium-sized (0.01 to 0.1%). The antigen remains unidentified. Source material: PBMCs. The sequence was obtained from a man aged 18 to 30 in good health and CMV-seropositive. This chain uses TRBV6-1 with TRBJ2-1; TRBD1 agrees at 9 bases. The CDR3: CASRDRESNEQFF. As DNA, the CDR3 is TGTGCCAGCCGGGACAGGGAGTCCAATGAGCAGTTCTTC.